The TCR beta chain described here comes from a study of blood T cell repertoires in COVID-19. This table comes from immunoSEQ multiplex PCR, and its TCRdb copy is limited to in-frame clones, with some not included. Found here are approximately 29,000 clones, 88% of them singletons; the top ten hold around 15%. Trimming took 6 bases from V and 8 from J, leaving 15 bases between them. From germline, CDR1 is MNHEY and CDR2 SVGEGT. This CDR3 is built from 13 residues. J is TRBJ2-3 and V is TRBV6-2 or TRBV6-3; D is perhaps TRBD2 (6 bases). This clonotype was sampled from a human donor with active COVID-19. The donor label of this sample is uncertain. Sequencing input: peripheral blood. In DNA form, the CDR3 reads TGTGCCAGCAGCGACGGCGGGGCTAGTACGCAGTATTTT. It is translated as CASSDGGASTQYF.